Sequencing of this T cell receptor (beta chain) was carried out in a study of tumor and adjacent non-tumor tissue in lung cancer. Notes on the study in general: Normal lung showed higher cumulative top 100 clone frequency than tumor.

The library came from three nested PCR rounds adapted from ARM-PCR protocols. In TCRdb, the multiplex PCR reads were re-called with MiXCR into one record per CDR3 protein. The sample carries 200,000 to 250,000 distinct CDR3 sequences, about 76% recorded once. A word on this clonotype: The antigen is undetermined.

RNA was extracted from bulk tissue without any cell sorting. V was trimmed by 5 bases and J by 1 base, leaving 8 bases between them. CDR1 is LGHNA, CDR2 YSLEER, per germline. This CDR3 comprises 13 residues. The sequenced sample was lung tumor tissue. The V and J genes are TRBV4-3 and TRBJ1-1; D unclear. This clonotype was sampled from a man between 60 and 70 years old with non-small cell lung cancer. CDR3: CASSIVENTEAFF. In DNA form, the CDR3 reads TGCGCCAGCAGCATCGTCGAGAACACTGAAGCTTTCTTT.